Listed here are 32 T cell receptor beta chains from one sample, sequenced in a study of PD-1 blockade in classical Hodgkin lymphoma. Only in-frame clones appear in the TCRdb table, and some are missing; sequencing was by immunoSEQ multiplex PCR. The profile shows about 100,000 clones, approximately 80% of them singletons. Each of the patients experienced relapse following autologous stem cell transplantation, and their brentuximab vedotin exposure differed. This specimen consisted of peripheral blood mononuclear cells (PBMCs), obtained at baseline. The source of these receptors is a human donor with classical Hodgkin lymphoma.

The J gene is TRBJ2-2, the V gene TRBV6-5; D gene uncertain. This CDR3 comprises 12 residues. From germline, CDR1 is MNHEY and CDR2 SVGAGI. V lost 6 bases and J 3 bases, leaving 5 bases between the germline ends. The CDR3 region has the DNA TGTGCCAGCAGAAGAGACACCGGGGAGCTGTTTTTT. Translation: CASRRDTGELFF.

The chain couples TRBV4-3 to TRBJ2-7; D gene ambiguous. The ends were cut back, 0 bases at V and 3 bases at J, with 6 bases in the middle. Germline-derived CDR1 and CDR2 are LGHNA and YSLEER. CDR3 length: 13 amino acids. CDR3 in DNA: TGCGCCAGCAGCCAAGATCTGGTCTACGAGCAGTACTTC. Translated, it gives CASSQDLVYEQYF.

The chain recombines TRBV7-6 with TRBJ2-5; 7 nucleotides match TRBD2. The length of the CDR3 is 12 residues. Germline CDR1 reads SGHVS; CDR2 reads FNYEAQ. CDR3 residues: CAMGGYQETQYF. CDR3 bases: TGTGCGATGGGGGGGTACCAAGAGACCCAGTACTTC.

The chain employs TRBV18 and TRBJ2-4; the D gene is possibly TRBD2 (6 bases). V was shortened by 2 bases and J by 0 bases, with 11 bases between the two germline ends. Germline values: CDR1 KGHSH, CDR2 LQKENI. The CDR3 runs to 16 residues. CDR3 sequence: CASSPTEGLAKNIQYF. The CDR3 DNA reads TGTGCCAGCTCACCAACGGAGGGACTAGCCAAAAACATTCAGTACTTC.

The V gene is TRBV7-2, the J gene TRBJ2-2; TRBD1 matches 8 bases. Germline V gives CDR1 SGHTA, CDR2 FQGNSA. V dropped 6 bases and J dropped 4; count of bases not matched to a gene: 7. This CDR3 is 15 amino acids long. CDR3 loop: CASRSRTGRTGELFF. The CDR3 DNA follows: TGTGCCAGCAGATCCCGGACAGGGCGCACCGGGGAGCTGTTTTTT.

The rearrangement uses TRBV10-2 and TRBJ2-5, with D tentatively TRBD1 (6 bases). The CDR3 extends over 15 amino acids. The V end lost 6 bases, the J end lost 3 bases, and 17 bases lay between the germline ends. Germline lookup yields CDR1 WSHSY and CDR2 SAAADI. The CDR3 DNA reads TGCGCCAGCAGAGGGGGTTTGCGGATGAAAGAGACCCAGTACTTC. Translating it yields CASRGGLRMKETQYF.

The CDR3 DNA reads TGTGCCAGCAGCTCGGACAGGAACGGGGAGACCCAGTACTTC. This encodes CASSSDRNGETQYF. V usage is TRBV5-4 and J usage is TRBJ2-5, with 7 bases fitting TRBD1. The CDR3 loop spans 14 amino acids. The trim removed 3 bases at V and 5 bases at J, leaving 7 bases unmatched. The germline gives CDR1 SGHNT, CDR2 YYREEE (reference sequence).

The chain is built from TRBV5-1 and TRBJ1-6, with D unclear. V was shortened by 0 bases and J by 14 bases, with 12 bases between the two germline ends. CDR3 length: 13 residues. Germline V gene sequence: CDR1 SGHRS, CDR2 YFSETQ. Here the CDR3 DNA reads TGCGCCAGCAGCTTGGCTGGGTCATTGACCCTCCACTTT. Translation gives CASSLAGSLTLHF.

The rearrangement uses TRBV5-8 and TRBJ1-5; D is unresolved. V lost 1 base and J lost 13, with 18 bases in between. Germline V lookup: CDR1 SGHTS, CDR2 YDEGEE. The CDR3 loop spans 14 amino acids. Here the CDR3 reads CASSLLGEAPKQHF. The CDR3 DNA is TGTGCCAGCAGCTTGTTAGGAGAAGCTCCAAAGCAGCATTTT.

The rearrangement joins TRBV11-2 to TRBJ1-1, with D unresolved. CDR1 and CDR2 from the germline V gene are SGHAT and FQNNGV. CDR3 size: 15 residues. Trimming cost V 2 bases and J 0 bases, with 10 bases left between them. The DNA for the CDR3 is TGTGCCAGCAGCTTATATCGGCCCGTGAACACTGAAGCTTTCTTT. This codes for CASSLYRPVNTEAFF.

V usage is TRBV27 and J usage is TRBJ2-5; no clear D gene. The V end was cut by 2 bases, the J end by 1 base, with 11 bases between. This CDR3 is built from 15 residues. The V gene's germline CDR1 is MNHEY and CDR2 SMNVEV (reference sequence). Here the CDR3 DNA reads TGTGCCAGCAGTTTAGGCGGATATCCCCAAGAGACCCAGTACTTC. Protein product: CASSLGGYPQETQYF.

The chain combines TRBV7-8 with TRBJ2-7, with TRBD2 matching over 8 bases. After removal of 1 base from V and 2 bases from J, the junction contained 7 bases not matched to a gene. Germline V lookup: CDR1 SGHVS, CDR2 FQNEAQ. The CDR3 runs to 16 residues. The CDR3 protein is CASSLGLARGTYEQYF. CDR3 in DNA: TGTGCCAGCAGCTTAGGACTAGCGCGGGGCACCTACGAGCAGTACTTC.

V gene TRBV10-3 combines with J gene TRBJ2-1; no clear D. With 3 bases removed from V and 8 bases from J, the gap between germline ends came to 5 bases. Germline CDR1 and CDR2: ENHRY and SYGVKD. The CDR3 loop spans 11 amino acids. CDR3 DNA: TGTGCCATCAGTGACTCTGATGAGCAGTTCTTC. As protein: CAISDSDEQFF.

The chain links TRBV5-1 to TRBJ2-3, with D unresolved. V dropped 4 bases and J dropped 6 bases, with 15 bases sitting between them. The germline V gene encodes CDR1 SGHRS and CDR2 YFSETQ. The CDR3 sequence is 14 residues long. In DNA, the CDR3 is TGCGCCAGCAGCCCTGGGCAAGTGCGCGATACGCAGTATTTT. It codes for CASSPGQVRDTQYF. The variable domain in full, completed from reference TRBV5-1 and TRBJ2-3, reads KAGVTQTPRYLIKTRGQQVTLSCSPISGHRSVSWYQQTPGQGLQFLFEYFSETQRNKGNFPGRFSGRQFSNSRSEMNVSTLELGDSALYLCASSPGQVRDTQYFGPGTRLTVL.

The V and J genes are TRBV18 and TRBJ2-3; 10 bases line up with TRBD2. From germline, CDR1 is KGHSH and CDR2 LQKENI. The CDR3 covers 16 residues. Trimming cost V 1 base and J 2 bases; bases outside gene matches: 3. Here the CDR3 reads CASSPLAGGLTDTQYF. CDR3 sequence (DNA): TGTGCCAGCTCACCACTAGCGGGAGGCCTCACAGATACGCAGTATTTT.

The CDR3, as DNA: TGCAGCGTCGGCCCTGGGGGCGTCTATGGCTACACCTTC. Protein sequence: CSVGPGGVYGYTF. The genes are TRBV29-1 and TRBJ1-2; a weak D match, TRBD1 (6 bases). V dropped 6 bases and J dropped 4 bases, with 15 bases sitting between them. Germline CDR1 SQVTM, CDR2 ANQGSEA. This CDR3 comprises 13 residues.

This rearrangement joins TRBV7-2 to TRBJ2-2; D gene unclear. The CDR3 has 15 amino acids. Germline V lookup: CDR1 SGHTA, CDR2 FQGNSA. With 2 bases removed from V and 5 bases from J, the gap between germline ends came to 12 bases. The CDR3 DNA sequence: TGTGCCAGCAGCTTATCGGGCCGCAAAACCGGGGAGCTGTTTTTT. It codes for CASSLSGRKTGELFF.

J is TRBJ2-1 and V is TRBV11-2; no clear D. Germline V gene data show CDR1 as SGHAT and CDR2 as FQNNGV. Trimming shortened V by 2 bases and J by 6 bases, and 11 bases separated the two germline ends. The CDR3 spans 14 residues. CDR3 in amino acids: CASSLFVGPNEQFF. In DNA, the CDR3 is TGTGCCAGCAGCTTATTCGTCGGCCCCAATGAGCAGTTCTTC. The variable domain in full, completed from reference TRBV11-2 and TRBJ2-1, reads EAGVAQSPRYKIIEKRQSVAFWCNPISGHATLYWYQQILGQGPKLLIQFQNNGVVDDSQLPKDRFSAERLKGVDSTLKIQPAKLEDSAVYLCASSLFVGPNEQFFGPGTRLTVL.

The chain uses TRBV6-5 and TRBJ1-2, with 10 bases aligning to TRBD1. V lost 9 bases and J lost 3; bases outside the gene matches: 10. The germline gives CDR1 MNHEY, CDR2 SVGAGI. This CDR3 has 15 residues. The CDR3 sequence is CASHRGGTGDYGYTF. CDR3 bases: TGTGCCAGTCACCGGGGAGGGACAGGGGACTATGGCTACACCTTC.

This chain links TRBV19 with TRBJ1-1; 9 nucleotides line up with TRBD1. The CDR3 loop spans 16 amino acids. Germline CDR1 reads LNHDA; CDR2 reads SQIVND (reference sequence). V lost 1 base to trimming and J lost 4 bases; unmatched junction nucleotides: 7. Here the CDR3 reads CASSIGGQGWGTEAFF. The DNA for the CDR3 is TGTGCCAGTAGTATAGGGGGACAGGGATGGGGCACTGAAGCTTTCTTT.

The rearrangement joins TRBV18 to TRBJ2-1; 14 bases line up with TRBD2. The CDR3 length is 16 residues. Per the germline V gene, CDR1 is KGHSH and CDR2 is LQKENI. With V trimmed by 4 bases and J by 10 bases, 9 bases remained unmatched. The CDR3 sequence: CASSRGGTSGRAEQFF. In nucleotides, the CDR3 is TGTGCCAGCTCACGAGGGGGGACTAGCGGGAGAGCAGAGCAGTTCTTC.

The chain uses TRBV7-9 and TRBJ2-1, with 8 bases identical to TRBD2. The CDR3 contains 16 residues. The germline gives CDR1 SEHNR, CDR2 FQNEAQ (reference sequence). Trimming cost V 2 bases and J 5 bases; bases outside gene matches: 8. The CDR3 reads CASSLRSGGRNNEQFF. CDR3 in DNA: TGTGCCAGCAGCTTAAGGTCGGGAGGGCGGAACAATGAGCAGTTCTTC.

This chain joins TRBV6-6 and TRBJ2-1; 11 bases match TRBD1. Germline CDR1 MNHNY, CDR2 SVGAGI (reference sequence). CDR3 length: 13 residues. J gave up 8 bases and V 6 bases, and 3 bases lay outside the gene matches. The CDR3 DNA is TGTGCCAGCAGGGGACAGGGGGTGGATGAGCAGTTCTTC. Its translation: CASRGQGVDEQFF.

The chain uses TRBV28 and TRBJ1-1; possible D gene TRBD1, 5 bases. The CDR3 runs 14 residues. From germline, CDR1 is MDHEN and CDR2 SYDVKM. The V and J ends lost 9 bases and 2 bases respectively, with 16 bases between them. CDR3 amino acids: CASSLGGANTEAFF. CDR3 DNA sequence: TGTGCCAGTTCCTTAGGAGGGGCAAACACTGAAGCTTTCTTT.

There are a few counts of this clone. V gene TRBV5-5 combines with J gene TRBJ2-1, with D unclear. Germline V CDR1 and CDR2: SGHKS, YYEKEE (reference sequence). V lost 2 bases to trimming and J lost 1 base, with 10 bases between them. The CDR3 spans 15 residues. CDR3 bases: TGTGCCAGCAGCTTTAGCCAGGTATCCTACAATGAGCAGTTCTTC. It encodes CASSFSQVSYNEQFF.

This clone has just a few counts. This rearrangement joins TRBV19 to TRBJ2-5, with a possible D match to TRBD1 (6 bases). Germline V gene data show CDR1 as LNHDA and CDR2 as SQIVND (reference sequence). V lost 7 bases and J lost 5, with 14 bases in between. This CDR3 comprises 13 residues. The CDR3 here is CASNVGASETQYF. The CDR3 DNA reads TGTGCCAGTAATGTGGGGGCGAGTGAGACCCAGTACTTC.

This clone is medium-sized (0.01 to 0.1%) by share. The chain's CDR3 is CASSSGGAGYGYTF. In nucleotides, the CDR3 is TGTGCCAGCAGTTCAGGGGGCGCGGGCTATGGCTACACCTTC. The gene calls are TRBV2 and TRBJ1-2; 8 nucleotides agree with TRBD1. J was trimmed by 4 bases and V by 5 bases; bases with no gene match: 6. The length of the CDR3 is 14 residues. Germline V gives CDR1 SNHLY, CDR2 FYNNEI.

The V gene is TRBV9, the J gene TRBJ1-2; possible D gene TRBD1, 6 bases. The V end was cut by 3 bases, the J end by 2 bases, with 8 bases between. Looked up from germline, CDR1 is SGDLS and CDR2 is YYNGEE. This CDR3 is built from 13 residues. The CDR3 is CASSGGQNYGYTF. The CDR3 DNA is TGTGCCAGCAGCGGCGGACAGAACTATGGCTACACCTTC.

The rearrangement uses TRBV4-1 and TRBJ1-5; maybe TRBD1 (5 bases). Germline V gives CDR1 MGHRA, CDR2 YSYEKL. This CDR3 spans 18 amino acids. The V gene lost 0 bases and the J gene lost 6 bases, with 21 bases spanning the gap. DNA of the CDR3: TGCGCCAGCAGCCAAGATGGTGGCGGGCAGGGAGGTATTCAGCCCCAGCATTTT. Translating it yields CASSQDGGGQGGIQPQHF.

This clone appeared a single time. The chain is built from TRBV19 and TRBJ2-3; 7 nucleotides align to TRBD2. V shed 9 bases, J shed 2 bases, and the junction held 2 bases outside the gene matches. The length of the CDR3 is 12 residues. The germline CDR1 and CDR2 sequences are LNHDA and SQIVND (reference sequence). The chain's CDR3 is CASGGYTDTQYF. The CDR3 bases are TGTGCCAGCGGGGGGTACACAGATACGCAGTATTTT.

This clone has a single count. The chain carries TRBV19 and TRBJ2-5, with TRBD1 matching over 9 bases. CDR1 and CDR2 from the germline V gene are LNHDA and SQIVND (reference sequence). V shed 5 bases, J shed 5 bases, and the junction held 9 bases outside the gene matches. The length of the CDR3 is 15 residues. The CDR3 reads CASSPGTGFRETQYF. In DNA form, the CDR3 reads TGTGCCAGTAGTCCAGGGACAGGGTTTAGGGAGACCCAGTACTTC.

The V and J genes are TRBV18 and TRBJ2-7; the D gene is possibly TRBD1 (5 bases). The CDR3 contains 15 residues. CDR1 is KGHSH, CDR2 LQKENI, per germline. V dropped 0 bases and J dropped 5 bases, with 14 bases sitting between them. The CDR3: CASSPPRAGFDEQYF. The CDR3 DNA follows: TGTGCCAGCTCACCACCAAGGGCAGGGTTTGACGAGCAGTACTTC.